These T cell receptor beta chains were read from a single sample in a study of blood T cells in healthy people across ages. TCRdb redid the calling of the 5' RACE reads with MiXCR, one entry per CDR3 protein. The sample lists around 800,000 distinct CDR3 sequences, around 68% occurring once. Sequencing input: blood. These receptors originate from a man in his thirties or forties in good health. Both conserved end residues are part of each CDR3. D genes are given only for firm matches. Part of the rows lack a size; the others show once, few, many or a class for expanded clones.

TGTGCCAGCAGCTTAGAAGGGGGCTATGTCACAGATACGCAGTATTTT | CASSLEGGYVTDTQYF | . | TRBJ2-3 | TRBD1 | TRBV7-2
TGCAGCGTTGATGTCTCTTGGGACAGCCAAGAGACCCAGTACTTC | CSVDVSWDSQETQYF | . | TRBJ2-5 | TRBD1 | TRBV29-1
TGCGCCAGCAGCCAAGGGTCGCTAGCGGGGGGGCTCAATGAGCAGTTCTTC | CASSQGSLAGGLNEQFF | . | TRBJ2-1 | TRBD2 | TRBV4-3
TGTGCCAGCAGTCCGGGACAGGGTTTTGCCTACGAGCAGTACTTC | CASSPGQGFAYEQYF | . | TRBJ2-7 | TRBD1 | TRBV6-5
TGTGCCAGCAGTGTTCTTGGCACCTCTGGGGTGGAGACCCAGTACTTC | CASSVLGTSGVETQYF | few | TRBJ2-5 | . | TRBV6-1
TGTGCCAGCAGCCCCCGGGAGAATCAGCCCCAGCATTTT | CASSPRENQPQHF | . | TRBJ1-5 | . | TRBV7-3
TGTGCCAGTAGGGTGAACGTGGACTATGGCTACACCTTC | CASRVNVDYGYTF | . | TRBJ1-2 | . | TRBV10-3
TGTGCCAGCAGTGACGGGCAGGGCGTTATGGAGACCCAGTACTTC | CASSDGQGVMETQYF | . | TRBJ2-5 | . | TRBV6-1
TGTGCCAGCAGCTTCCCCGGGACAGGGGCCGAGCAGTACTTC | CASSFPGTGAEQYF | . | TRBJ2-7 | TRBD1 | TRBV11-2
TGCAGCGTTGAAGGCGCGGGATTGAACAATGAGCAGTACTTC | CSVEGAGLNNEQYF | . | TRBJ2-5 | . | TRBV29-1
TGTGCCAGCAGCAAAGGCCCCGGGGCCCCGAACCCCTACGAGCAGTACTTC | CASSKGPGAPNPYEQYF | . | TRBJ2-7 | . | TRBV21-1
TGTGCCAGCAGTCCGGGACGGTTGAATGAAAAACTGTTTTTT | CASSPGRLNEKLFF | . | TRBJ1-4 | . | TRBV28
TGTGCCAGCAGCCCGAGACTAGCGGGGGGGGAAGAGCAGTACTTC | CASSPRLAGGEEQYF | . | TRBJ2-7 | TRBD2 | TRBV7-2
TGCAGTGCTTCGGACAGAAACGAAGAGACCCAGTACTTC | CSASDRNEETQYF | . | TRBJ2-5 | . | TRBV20-1
TGCAGTGCTAGCCGGTACATCGCGGGGGAGCAGTACTTC | CSASRYIAGEQYF | . | TRBJ2-5 | TRBD2 | TRBV20-1
TGTGCCAGCAGTTCCCGACTAGGGAGTGGCGAGCAGTACTTC | CASSSRLGSGEQYF | once | TRBJ2-7 | . | TRBV6-2/TRBV6-3
TGTGCCAGCAGCTTTCAAAGGCTCGGTGAGCAGTTCTTC | CASSFQRLGEQFF | . | TRBJ2-1 | . | TRBV7-9
TGTGCCAGCAGACTACTCGGGGGACAGGGATTAGCCGGGGAGCTGTTTTTT | CASRLLGGQGLAGELFF | . | TRBJ2-2 | TRBD1 | TRBV6-5
TGTGCCAGCAGTTGGCCCAGCGGGACTGGGGCCAACGTCCTGACTTTC | CASSWPSGTGANVLTF | . | TRBJ2-6 | TRBD2 | TRBV25-1
TGTGCCAGCAAAATGGGACTAGCGCAAAGCACAGATACGCAGTATTTT | CASKMGLAQSTDTQYF | . | TRBJ2-3 | TRBD2 | TRBV12-3/TRBV12-4
TGTGCCAGCAGCGAGCCCCGGGGCAGGGCGCCCTATGGCTACACCTTC | CASSEPRGRAPYGYTF | . | TRBJ1-2 | . | TRBV11-2
TGTGCCAGCAGCCAACCCTCTTTCGATGAAAAACTGTTTTTT | CASSQPSFDEKLFF | few | TRBJ1-4 | . | TRBV4-2
TGTGCCATCACAAAAGGGACAGGGCAAAACAATGAGCAGTTCTTC | CAITKGTGQNNEQFF | . | TRBJ2-1 | TRBD1 | TRBV10-3
TGTGCCAGCAGCTTCACCACGCAAGAGACCCAGTACTTC | CASSFTTQETQYF | . | TRBJ2-5 | . | TRBV5-4
TGTGCCAGCAGCTCGACAGAGGGCGTTGGGGCCAACGTCCTGACTTTC | CASSSTEGVGANVLTF | . | TRBJ2-6 | . | TRBV7-9
TGCAGCGTTGAAGAGTCGGCACCTTACGAGCAGTACTTC | CSVEESAPYEQYF | . | TRBJ2-7 | . | TRBV29-1
TGCAGTGCACCGACTAGCGGGGGGGATACGCAGTATTTT | CSAPTSGGDTQYF | . | TRBJ2-3 | TRBD2 | TRBV20-1
TGTGCCAGCAGACGCAGCCGGGACAGGGGGACGTACGAGCAGTACTTC | CASRRSRDRGTYEQYF | . | TRBJ2-7 | TRBD1 | TRBV7-2
TGTGCCAGCAGTGCGTCCGGGACAGGGTCTGGCTACACCTTC | CASSASGTGSGYTF | few | TRBJ1-2 | TRBD1 | TRBV6-5
TGTGCCAGCAGCGTAGGCGGGGGATGTGGCGACAATGAGCAGTTCTTC | CASSVGGGCGDNEQFF | . | TRBJ2-1 | TRBD2 | TRBV9
TGTGCCAGCAGCCAAGGTTTAAGACGGGAATCGGGAGGCTACACCTTC | CASSQGLRRESGGYTF | . | TRBJ1-2 | . | TRBV4-2
TGTGCCAGCAGTTCAGGGGGGCACTATGGCTACACCTTC | CASSSGGHYGYTF | . | TRBJ1-2 | TRBD1 | TRBV12-3/TRBV12-4
TGCAGTGCTAGAGCCAAAATGGGACTAGCTACCTGCGAGCAGTACTTC | CSARAKMGLATCEQYF | . | TRBJ2-7 | TRBD2 | TRBV20-1
TGTGCCAGCAGTACTGTCCGGGACGCCAAAAACATTCAGTACTTC | CASSTVRDAKNIQYF | . | TRBJ2-4 | . | TRBV6-2/TRBV6-3
TGCGCCAGCAGCCTCCGGACAGCAAGAAGCTCCTATAATTCACCCCTCCACTTT | CASSLRTARSSYNSPLHF | . | TRBJ1-6 | . | TRBV5-1
TGTGCCAGCAGATATGACAGGGGCCCCGGGGAGCTGTTTTTT | CASRYDRGPGELFF | . | TRBJ2-2 | TRBD1 | TRBV27
TGTGCCAGCAGCCTTCGACTAGCGGGGGGACAAAGCTCCTACAATGAGCAGTTCTTC | CASSLRLAGGQSSYNEQFF | few | TRBJ2-1 | TRBD2 | TRBV11-2
TGCAGTGCTAGAGATGTGGCAGGGATGACCCAGTACTTC | CSARDVAGMTQYF | . | TRBJ2-5 | . | TRBV20-1
TGTGCCACCAGTGAGGGGACACCCGAGCAGTTCTTC | CATSEGTPEQFF | once | TRBJ2-1 | . | TRBV24-1
TGTGCCAGCAGTCCAGACATGAGCTCCTATAATTCACCCCTCCACTTT | CASSPDMSSYNSPLHF | . | TRBJ1-6 | . | TRBV12-3/TRBV12-4
TGTGCCAGCAGCGGGACAGATTATAATTCACCCCTCCACTTT | CASSGTDYNSPLHF | few | TRBJ1-6 | TRBD1 | TRBV7-2
TGTGCCAGCAGGGAGAACGTGGGCTCCTACAATGAGCAGTTCTTC | CASRENVGSYNEQFF | few | TRBJ2-1 | . | TRBV27
TGCGCCAGCAGCTTGGAAGGGGCAGGGGGCGAGCAGTACTTC | CASSLEGAGGEQYF | . | TRBJ2-7 | TRBD1 | TRBV5-1
TGCACTCCCGGGCGGCCTTCTTATGGCTACACCTTC | CTPGRPSYGYTF | few | TRBJ1-2 | . | TRBV29-1
TGTGCCAGCAGTGAACAGGGGGAGCAGTTCTTC | CASSEQGEQFF | . | TRBJ2-1 | . | TRBV2
TGCGCCAGCAGCCCGATGAGGTACAGGAACATTCAGTACTTC | CASSPMRYRNIQYF | . | TRBJ2-4 | . | TRBV4-3
TGTGCCAGCAGCGGACGACTAGCGGCAACCTACAATGAGCAGTTCTTC | CASSGRLAATYNEQFF | . | TRBJ2-1 | TRBD2 | TRBV9
TGTGCCAGCAGTTACGACGGACAGGGCGCAGATACGCAGTATTTT | CASSYDGQGADTQYF | once | TRBJ2-3 | TRBD1 | TRBV6-5
TGTGCCTGGAGTGGATCGGGAGATACGCAGTATTTT | CAWSGSGDTQYF | . | TRBJ2-3 | . | TRBV30
TGTGCCAGCAGCGTAGGTGCAGGTGCATCCTACGAGCAGTACTTC | CASSVGAGASYEQYF | . | TRBJ2-7 | . | TRBV9
TGTGCCAGCAGCCCTAGCGGGGGGGCTAGGAATGAGCAGTTCTTC | CASSPSGGARNEQFF | few | TRBJ2-1 | TRBD2 | TRBV7-9
TGCAGCCAAGGGACAGGGGTTTTCAATGAGCAGTTCTTC | CSQGTGVFNEQFF | . | TRBJ2-1 | TRBD1 | TRBV29-1
TGTGCCATCAGTGAGTCACGGGAGGAAGCTTTCTTT | CAISESREEAFF | . | TRBJ1-1 | . | TRBV10-3
TGTGCCAGCAGCGTAAGTCGGGGGTCAGATACGCAGTATTTT | CASSVSRGSDTQYF | . | TRBJ2-3 | . | TRBV11-2
TGTGCCAGCAGTTTAATCAGCAATCTAGCCTATGGCTACACCTTC | CASSLISNLAYGYTF | few | TRBJ1-2 | . | TRBV27
TGTGCCAGCAGCTCCCTAAACAGGGGAAACTATGGCTACACCTTC | CASSSLNRGNYGYTF | . | TRBJ1-2 | TRBD1 | TRBV13